A selection of T cell receptor beta chains follows, all from one sample in a study of T cell responses to AZD1222 COVID-19 vaccine. The assay was immunoSEQ multiplex PCR, and TCRdb's table has in-frame clones only and misses some. This table holds around 150,000 clones, 92% found once. Sequencing was performed on peripheral blood, taken 28 days after the second AZD1222 dose. Source of these receptors: an adult who received the AZD1222 COVID-19 vaccine. Both conserved end residues are part of each CDR3. The D gene is left open where the match is weak. Size values are once, few and many counts, or a class for expanded clones, and some rows have none.

TRBV5-1	-	-	TRBJ2-1	CASSLESSSYEQFF	TGCGCCAGCAGCTTGGAGTCTAGCAGCTATGAGCAGTTCTTC
TRBV7-9	-	TRBD1	TRBJ2-3	CASRLTGVGTDTQYF	TGTGCCAGCAGATTGACAGGGGTCGGCACAGATACGCAGTATTTT
TRBV7-8	-	-	TRBJ1-4	CASRPRGATNEKLFF	TGTGCCAGCAGGCCCCGAGGAGCAACTAATGAAAAACTGTTTTTT
TRBV27	once	TRBD1	TRBJ2-7	CASRPDRGGEQYF	TGTGCCAGCAGGCCGGACAGGGGGGGCGAGCAGTACTTC
TRBV12-1	-	-	TRBJ2-7	CASSLTGYEQYF	TGTGCCAGCAGCTTGACAGGGTACGAGCAGTACTTC
TRBV5-4	-	TRBD2	TRBJ2-3	CASSSPTSGRSDTQYF	TGTGCCAGCAGCAGCCCGACTAGCGGGAGATCAGATACGCAGTATTTT
TRBV29-1	-	-	TRBJ1-1	CSVFPEAFF	TGCAGTGTTTTCCCCGAAGCTTTCTTT
TRBV2	-	TRBD1	TRBJ1-1	CASMGQRSTEAFF	TGTGCCAGCATGGGACAGCGGTCGACTGAAGCTTTCTTT
TRBV15	-	-	TRBJ1-1	CATSPPTGQPQLNTEAFF	TGTGCCACCAGCCCACCAACCGGACAACCCCAACTGAACACTGAAGCTTTCTTT
TRBV6-4	-	TRBD1	TRBJ2-1	CASSEVGTGVFGEQFF	TGTGCCAGCAGTGAAGTTGGGACAGGGGTTTTCGGTGAGCAGTTCTTC
TRBV28	-	TRBD1	TRBJ1-5	CASSSTGGGQPQHF	TGTGCCAGCAGTTCGACAGGGGGGGGTCAGCCCCAGCATTTT
TRBV19	-	-	TRBJ2-5	CASSAQARGTQYF	TGTGCCAGTAGTGCCCAGGCGCGGGGGACCCAGTACTTC
TRBV6-2/TRBV6-3	-	TRBD1	TRBJ2-7	CASSFGQGHYEQYF	TGTGCCAGCAGTTTTGGACAGGGCCATTACGAGCAGTACTTC
TRBV18	-	-	TRBJ1-5	CASSPDKNQPQHF	TGTGCCAGCTCACCAGATAAAAATCAGCCCCAGCATTTT
TRBV9	-	-	TRBJ1-3	CASSARNRAWGNTIYF	TGTGCCAGCAGCGCCAGGAACCGGGCTTGGGGAAACACCATATATTTT
TRBV7-2	-	TRBD1	TRBJ2-1	CASSLPDRADNEQFF	TGTGCCAGCAGCTTACCGGACAGGGCTGACAATGAGCAGTTCTTC
TRBV5-4	-	TRBD2	TRBJ2-5	CASSSPGGAGETQYF	TGTGCCAGCAGCTCCCCCGGGGGGGCCGGTGAGACCCAGTACTTC
TRBV5-6	-	TRBD1	TRBJ1-4	CASSLRGQGREKLFF	TGTGCCAGCAGCTTGCGGGGACAGGGGAGGGAAAAACTGTTTTTT
TRBV5-1	-	-	TRBJ1-1	CASSSTGVNTEAFF	TGCGCCAGCAGCTCCACAGGAGTGAACACTGAAGCTTTCTTT
TRBV6-5	-	-	TRBJ1-5	CASSYSRVQPQHF	TGTGCCAGCAGTTACTCCAGGGTTCAGCCCCAGCATTTT
TRBV6-6	-	-	TRBJ2-7	CASSYGASHEQYF	TGTGCCAGCAGTTACGGGGCTAGCCACGAGCAGTACTTC
TRBV5-1	-	TRBD1	TRBJ1-4	CASTRTGGGEKLFF	TGCGCCAGCACCCGGACAGGGGGCGGGGAAAAACTGTTTTTT
TRBV7-8	-	-	TRBJ1-6	CASSLMSGSPLHF	TGTGCCAGCAGCTTAATGTCTGGGTCACCCCTCCACTTT
TRBV7-8	once	-	TRBJ1-4	CASSPSVGATNEKLFF	TGTGCCAGCAGCCCCTCGGTGGGGGCAACTAATGAAAAACTGTTTTTT
TRBV2	once	TRBD1	TRBJ1-2	CASSLMAGTGYGYTF	TGTGCCAGCAGCCTCATGGCGGGGACAGGTTATGGCTACACCTTC
TRBV5-1	-	TRBD1	TRBJ1-1	CASSSQGGHTEAFF	TGCGCCAGCAGCTCCCAGGGGGGGCACACTGAAGCTTTCTTT
TRBV30	-	-	TRBJ1-5	CAWSVSFGNNQPQHF	TGTGCCTGGAGTGTATCTTTCGGCAACAATCAGCCCCAGCATTTT
TRBV19	-	TRBD1	TRBJ1-4	CASSLHDREEKLFF	TGTGCCAGTAGTCTACACGACAGGGAGGAAAAACTGTTTTTT
TRBV28	-	-	TRBJ1-1	CASSLINTEAFF	TGTGCCAGCAGTTTGATAAACACTGAAGCTTTCTTT
TRBV5-4	-	-	TRBJ1-1	CASSLGVGNTEAFF	TGTGCCAGCAGCCTAGGGGTTGGGAACACTGAAGCTTTCTTT
TRBV7-2	once	TRBD2	TRBJ2-1	CASLYGSGRTSGEQFF	TGTGCCAGCCTGTACGGTAGCGGGCGGACGTCGGGTGAGCAGTTCTTC
TRBV6-5	-	TRBD1	TRBJ1-1	CASSQQGAWDTEAFF	TGTGCCAGCAGCCAACAGGGGGCATGGGACACTGAAGCTTTCTTT
TRBV19	once	TRBD2	TRBJ2-5	CASNRGGLGKETQYF	TGTGCCAGTAACCGGGGGGGGTTAGGTAAAGAGACCCAGTACTTC
TRBV7-2	-	TRBD2	TRBJ2-1	CASSGRLGLAGAYNEQFF	TGTGCCAGCAGCGGGAGGTTGGGACTAGCGGGAGCCTACAATGAGCAGTTCTTC
TRBV19	-	-	TRBJ1-2	CASSSRGYGYTF	TGTGCCAGTAGTTCTCGGGGCTATGGCTACACCTTC
TRBV14	-	TRBD2	TRBJ2-1	CASSHPGTSREQFF	TGTGCCAGCAGCCATCCCGGGACTAGCCGTGAGCAGTTCTTC
TRBV28	few	-	TRBJ2-7	CASSFESEQYF	TGTGCCAGCAGTTTCGAGAGCGAGCAGTACTTC
TRBV6-4	once	-	TRBJ2-3	CASREPGTDTQYF	TGTGCCAGCCGCGAGCCGGGCACAGATACGCAGTATTTT
TRBV11-3	-	TRBD2	TRBJ2-5	CASSLLREQETQYF	TGTGCCAGCAGCTTACTGCGGGAGCAAGAGACCCAGTACTTC
TRBV30	-	-	TRBJ1-2	CAWSGPGVNYGYTF	TGTGCCTGGAGTGGGCCAGGCGTAAACTATGGCTACACCTTC
TRBV28	-	TRBD1	TRBJ1-5	CASSLPQGQGGQPQHF	TGTGCCAGCAGTTTACCCCAGGGACAGGGGGGTCAGCCCCAGCATTTT
TRBV6-6	-	-	TRBJ1-3	CASSTPELLSGNTIYF	TGTGCCAGCAGTACCCCGGAACTTTTGTCTGGAAACACCATATATTTT
TRBV4-3	once	-	TRBJ1-2	CASSPRPATTPNYGYTF	TGCGCCAGCAGCCCTCGGCCTGCCACCACCCCTAACTATGGCTACACCTTC
TRBV4-3	-	-	TRBJ1-1	CASSHRVRGGNTEAFF	TGCGCCAGCAGCCACCGAGTCCGGGGGGGGAACACTGAAGCTTTCTTT
TRBV2	-	TRBD1	TRBJ2-7	CASSGTGAHEQYF	TGTGCCAGCAGTGGAACAGGGGCCCACGAGCAGTACTTC
TRBV28	-	-	TRBJ2-1	CASSAEGQFF	TGTGCCAGCAGTGCAGAGGGGCAGTTCTTC
TRBV6-5	-	-	TRBJ1-2	CASSSSGTVVNYGYTF	TGTGCCAGCAGTTCGTCCGGGACGGTAGTTAACTATGGCTACACCTTC
TRBV6-6	-	-	TRBJ1-1	CASSRRASPNTEAFF	TGTGCCAGCAGTCGCCGTGCTTCACCAAACACTGAAGCTTTCTTT
TRBV19	-	-	TRBJ2-1	CASSGLGDEQFF	TGTGCCAGTAGCGGGCTAGGGGATGAGCAGTTCTTC
TRBV5-4	-	TRBD2	TRBJ2-1	CASSVGTSGVGNEQFF	TGTGCCAGCAGCGTGGGGACTAGCGGGGTTGGTAATGAGCAGTTCTTC
TRBV15	-	-	TRBJ2-7	CATSSPSGQYF	TGTGCCACCAGCAGCCCCTCCGGGCAGTACTTC
TRBV29-1	-	-	TRBJ1-1	CSVGGTEAFF	TGCAGCGTTGGGGGCACTGAAGCTTTCTTT
TRBV29-1	-	-	TRBJ2-5	CSVEGVPETQYF	TGCAGCGTTGAGGGTGTACCCGAGACCCAGTACTTC